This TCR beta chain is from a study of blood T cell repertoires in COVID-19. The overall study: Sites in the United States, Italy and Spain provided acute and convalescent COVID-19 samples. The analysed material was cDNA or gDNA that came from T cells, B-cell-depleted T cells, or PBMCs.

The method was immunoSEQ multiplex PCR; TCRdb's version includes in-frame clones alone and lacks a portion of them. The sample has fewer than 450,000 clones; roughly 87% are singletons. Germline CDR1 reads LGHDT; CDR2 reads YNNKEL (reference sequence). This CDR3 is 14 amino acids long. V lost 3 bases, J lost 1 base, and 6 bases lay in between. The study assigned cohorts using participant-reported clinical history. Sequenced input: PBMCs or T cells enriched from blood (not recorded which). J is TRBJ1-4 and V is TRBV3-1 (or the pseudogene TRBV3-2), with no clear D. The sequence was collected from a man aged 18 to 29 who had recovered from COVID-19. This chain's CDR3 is CASSHPLTNEKLFF. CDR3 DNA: TGTGCCAGCAGCCACCCTCTAACTAATGAAAAACTGTTTTTT.